Reported below is one T cell receptor (beta chain). Its cognate antigen is unknown. Primers for the PCR totalled 60 Vbeta and 13 Jbeta. Assay: immunoSEQ multiplex PCR; the TCRdb copy retains only in-frame clones and omits some. The sample records roughly 140,000 clones, over 70% being singletons. This entry belongs to a study of cytomegalovirus exposure and HLA in healthy donors. Study findings and constraints: Cytomegalovirus status was reportedly diagnosed by the classifier with high sensitivity and specificity. About 87% or about 30% of the time was how often most TCR beta V segments were productive, according to an earlier analysis.

Trimming removed 7 bases at V and 4 bases at J, with 22 bases between. CDR1 is MDHEN and CDR2 is SYDVKM in the germline V gene. This CDR3 spans 16 amino acids. This chain joins TRBV28 and TRBJ1-2; the D gene is possibly TRBD1 (5 bases). This TCR was recovered from a man younger than 40 in good health and CMV-seropositive. The sequenced material came from PBMCs. The CDR3 DNA reads as TGTGCCAGCATCGACTCAAGGGGAGGGTTAAGCTATGGCTACACCTTC. Its protein product is CASIDSRGGLSYGYTF.